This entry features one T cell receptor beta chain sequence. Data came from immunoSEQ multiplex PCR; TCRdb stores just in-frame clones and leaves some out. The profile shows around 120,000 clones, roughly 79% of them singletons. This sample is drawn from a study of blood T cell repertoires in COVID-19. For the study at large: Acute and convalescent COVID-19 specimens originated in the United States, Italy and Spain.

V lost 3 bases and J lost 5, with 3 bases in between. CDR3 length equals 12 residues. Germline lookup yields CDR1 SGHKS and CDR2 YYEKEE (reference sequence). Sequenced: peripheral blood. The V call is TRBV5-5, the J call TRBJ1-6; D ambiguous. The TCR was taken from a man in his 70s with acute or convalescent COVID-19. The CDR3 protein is CASSSNNSPLHF. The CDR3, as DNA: TGTGCCAGCAGCTCAAATAATTCACCCCTCCACTTT.